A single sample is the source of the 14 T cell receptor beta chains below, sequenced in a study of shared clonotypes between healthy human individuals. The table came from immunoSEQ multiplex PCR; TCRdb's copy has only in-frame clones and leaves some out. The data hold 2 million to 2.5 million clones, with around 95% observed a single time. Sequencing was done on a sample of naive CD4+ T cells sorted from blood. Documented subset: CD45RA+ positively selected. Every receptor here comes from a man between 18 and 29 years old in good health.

The CDR3 nucleotides are TGCGCCAGCAGCCAAGACCCCTTTACTCCCGGGGTAGTCACTGAAGCTTTCTTT. Amino acid sequence: CASSQDPFTPGVVTEAFF. The genes are TRBV4-3 and TRBJ1-1; D not certain. Trimming pared 0 bases from V and 4 bases from J, leaving 21 bases between. Germline CDR1 is LGHNA and CDR2 is YSLEER. The CDR3 is 18 residues long.

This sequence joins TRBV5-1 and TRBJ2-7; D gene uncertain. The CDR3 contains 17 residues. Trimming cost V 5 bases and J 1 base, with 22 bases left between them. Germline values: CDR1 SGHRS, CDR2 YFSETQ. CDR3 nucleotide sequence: TGCGCCAGCAGTTACGGTTCCGAGGCATACTGGTCCTACGAGCAGTACTTC. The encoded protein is CASSYGSEAYWSYEQYF.

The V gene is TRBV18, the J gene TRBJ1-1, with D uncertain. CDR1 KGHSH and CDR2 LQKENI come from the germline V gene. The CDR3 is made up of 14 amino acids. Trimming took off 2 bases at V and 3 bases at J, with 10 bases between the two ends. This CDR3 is CASSPISGDTEAFF. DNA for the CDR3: TGTGCCAGCTCACCAATCAGCGGGGACACTGAAGCTTTCTTT.

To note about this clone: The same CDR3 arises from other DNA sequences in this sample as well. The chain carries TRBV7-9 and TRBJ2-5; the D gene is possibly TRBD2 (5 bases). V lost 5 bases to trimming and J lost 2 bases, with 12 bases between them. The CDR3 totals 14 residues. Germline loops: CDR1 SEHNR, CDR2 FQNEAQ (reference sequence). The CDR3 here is CASSLKRGQETQYF. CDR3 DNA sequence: TGTGCCAGCAGCCTAAAACGGGGTCAAGAGACCCAGTACTTC.

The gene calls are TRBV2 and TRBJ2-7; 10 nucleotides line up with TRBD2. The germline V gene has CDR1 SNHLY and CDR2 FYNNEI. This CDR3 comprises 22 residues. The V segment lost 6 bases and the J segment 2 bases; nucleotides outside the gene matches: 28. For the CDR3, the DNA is TGTGCCAGCAGGAAGGGTACAGGGGCAATACCGACTAGCGGGCGACCAGCCTACGAGCAGTACTTC. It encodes CASRKGTGAIPTSGRPAYEQYF.

CDR3 coding DNA: TGCGCCAGCAGCCAAGATCTACTAGCGGGGAGGGGTGAGCAGTTCTTC. Protein sequence: CASSQDLLAGRGEQFF. This chain joins TRBV4-1 and TRBJ2-1; TRBD2 agrees at 10 bases. Germline lookup yields CDR1 MGHRA and CDR2 YSYEKL. The J segment lost 9 bases and the V segment lost 0 bases, leaving 8 bases of the junction unmatched. The CDR3 consists of 16 residues.

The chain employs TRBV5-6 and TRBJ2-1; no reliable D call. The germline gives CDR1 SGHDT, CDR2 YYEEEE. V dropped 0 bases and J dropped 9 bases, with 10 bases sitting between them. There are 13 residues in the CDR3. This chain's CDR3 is CASSLALPSEQFF. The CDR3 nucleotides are TGTGCCAGCAGCTTGGCCCTTCCATCTGAGCAGTTCTTC.

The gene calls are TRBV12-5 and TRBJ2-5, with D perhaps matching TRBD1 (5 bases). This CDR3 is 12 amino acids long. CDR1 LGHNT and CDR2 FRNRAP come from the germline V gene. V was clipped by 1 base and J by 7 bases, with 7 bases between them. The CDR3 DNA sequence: TGTGCTAGTGGTTTGGACACAGGGACCCAGTACTTC. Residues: CASGLDTGTQYF.

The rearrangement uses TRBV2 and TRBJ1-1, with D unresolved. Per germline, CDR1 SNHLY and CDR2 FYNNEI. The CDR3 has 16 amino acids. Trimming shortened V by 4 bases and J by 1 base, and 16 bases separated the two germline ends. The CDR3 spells CASSGAVGSGNTEAFF. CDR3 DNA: TGTGCCAGCAGTGGGGCGGTCGGGTCGGGGAACACTGAAGCTTTCTTT.

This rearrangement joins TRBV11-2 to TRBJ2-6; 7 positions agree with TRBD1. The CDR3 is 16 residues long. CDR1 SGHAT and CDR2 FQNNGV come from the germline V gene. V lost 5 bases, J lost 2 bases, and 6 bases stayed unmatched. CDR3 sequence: CASSPRGTAGANVLTF. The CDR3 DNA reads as TGTGCCAGCAGCCCGAGGGGGACAGCTGGGGCCAACGTCCTGACTTTC. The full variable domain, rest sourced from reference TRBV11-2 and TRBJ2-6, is EAGVAQSPRYKIIEKRQSVAFWCNPISGHATLYWYQQILGQGPKLLIQFQNNGVVDDSQLPKDRFSAERLKGVDSTLKIQPAKLEDSAVYLCASSPRGTAGANVLTFGAGSRLTVL.

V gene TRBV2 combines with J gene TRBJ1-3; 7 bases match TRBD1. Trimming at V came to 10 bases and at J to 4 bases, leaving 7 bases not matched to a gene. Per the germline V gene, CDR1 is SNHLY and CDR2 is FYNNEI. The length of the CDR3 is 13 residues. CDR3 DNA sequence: TGTGCCAACGTCGAGGGACAGGGAAACACCATATATTTT. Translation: CANVEGQGNTIYF.

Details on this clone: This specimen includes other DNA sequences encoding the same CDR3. Here the CDR3 reads CASSPSGQGNYEQYF. Here the CDR3 DNA reads TGTGCCAGCTCACCGTCGGGACAGGGCAACTACGAGCAGTACTTC. The gene calls are TRBV18 and TRBJ2-7, with TRBD1 identical over 9 bases. CDR3 length equals 15 residues. Germline loops: CDR1 KGHSH, CDR2 LQKENI. V lost 3 bases, J lost 3 bases, and 6 bases stayed unmatched.

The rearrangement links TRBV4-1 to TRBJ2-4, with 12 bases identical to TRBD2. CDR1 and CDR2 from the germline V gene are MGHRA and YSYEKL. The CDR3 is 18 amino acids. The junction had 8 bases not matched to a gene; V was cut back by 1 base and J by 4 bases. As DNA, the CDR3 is TGCGCCAGCAGCCAAGGATTCGCTAGCGGGGGGGCTAAAAACATTCAGTACTTC. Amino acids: CASSQGFASGGAKNIQYF.

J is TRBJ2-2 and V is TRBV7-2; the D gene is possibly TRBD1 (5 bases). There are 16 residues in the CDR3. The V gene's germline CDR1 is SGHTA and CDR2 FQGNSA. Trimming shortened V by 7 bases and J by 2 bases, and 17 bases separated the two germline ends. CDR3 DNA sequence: TGTGCCAGCACCCGGGCAGGCAGGGTCAACACCGGGGAGCTGTTTTTT. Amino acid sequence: CASTRAGRVNTGELFF.